Below are 29 T cell receptor beta chains sequenced from a single sample in a study of T cell responses to AZD1222 COVID-19 vaccine. Some clones are missing from TCRdb's copy, which holds only in-frame ones; the method was immunoSEQ multiplex PCR. The sample lists some 90,000 clones; 90% to 95% were seen once. Material: peripheral blood, obtained on day 0 of MenACWY control vaccination. The source of these receptors is an adult in good health.

The rearrangement uses TRBV3-1 (or the pseudogene TRBV3-2) and TRBJ2-7; D remains ambiguous. V gave up 0 bases and J gave up 1 base, with 7 bases separating them. The CDR3 is made up of 14 amino acids. Germline V gives CDR1 LGHDT, CDR2 YNNKEL (reference sequence). In nucleotides, the CDR3 is TGTGCCAGCAGCCAAGAACACGGGTCCTACGAGCAGTACTTC. This gives the protein CASSQEHGSYEQYF.

J is TRBJ1-2 and V is TRBV7-2; perhaps TRBD1 as D (6 bases). CDR3 length: 14 residues. V lost 7 bases and J lost 8, with 20 bases in between. Germline V gene lookup returns CDR1 SGHTA and CDR2 FQGNSA. CDR3 in DNA: TGTGCCAGCACCCGAAGGGGGGACAACTCAGGCTACACCTTC. Amino acid sequence: CASTRRGDNSGYTF.

V gene TRBV27 combines with J gene TRBJ1-5; perhaps TRBD1 as D (6 bases). The V end lost 6 bases, the J end lost 1 base, and 16 bases lay between the germline ends. Germline V CDR1 and CDR2: MNHEY, SMNVEV (reference sequence). The CDR3 totals 16 residues. The CDR3 DNA follows: TGTGCCAGCAGGAAGGGACAATGGCCCAGCAATCAGCCCCAGCATTTT. This encodes CASRKGQWPSNQPQHF.

This clone was seen more than once but under ten times. The chain has TRBV5-1 and TRBJ2-2, with D perhaps TRBD1 (6 bases). The length of the CDR3 is 17 residues. The germline gives CDR1 SGHRS, CDR2 YFSETQ. V shed 4 bases and J shed 6 bases, with 22 bases lying between them. Written as DNA, the CDR3 is TGCGCCAGCAGCCATCCATTCGGAACAGGGCGGGCCGGGGAGCTGTTTTTT. Residues: CASSHPFGTGRAGELFF.

This rearrangement joins TRBV3-1 (or the pseudogene TRBV3-2) to TRBJ2-2, with D maybe TRBD2 (5 bases). Germline V gene data show CDR1 as LGHDT and CDR2 as YNNKEL (reference sequence). V was clipped by 4 bases and J by 5 bases, with 14 bases between them. The length of the CDR3 is 15 residues. Here the CDR3 reads CASSLMGSGTGELFF. In DNA, the CDR3 is TGTGCCAGCAGCCTTATGGGTTCGGGGACCGGGGAGCTGTTTTTT.

In its sample, this clone was seen a few times. J is TRBJ2-7 and V is TRBV3-1 (or the pseudogene TRBV3-2); 16 nucleotides agree with TRBD2. The V segment lost 5 bases and the J segment 6 bases; nucleotides outside the gene matches: 7. Germline assignment: CDR1 LGHDT and CDR2 YNNKEL (reference sequence). The length of the CDR3 is 16 residues. The CDR3 sequence: CASSFGTSGRAREQYF. The CDR3 region has the DNA TGTGCCAGCAGCTTCGGGACTAGCGGGAGGGCCCGCGAGCAGTACTTC.

The chain has TRBV19 and TRBJ1-1; 8 bases map to TRBD1. The V gene's germline CDR1 is LNHDA and CDR2 SQIVND (reference sequence). The CDR3 totals 14 residues. Trimming at V came to 5 bases and at J to 7 bases, leaving 9 bases not matched to a gene. The CDR3 is CASSPEGTGREAFF. Written as DNA, the CDR3 is TGTGCCAGTAGTCCCGAGGGGACAGGCCGTGAAGCTTTCTTT. The full variable domain, with the rest looked up from reference TRBV19 and TRBJ1-1, is DGGITQSPKYLFRKEGQNVTLSCEQNLNHDAMYWYRQDPGQGLRLIYYSQIVNDFQKGDIAEGYSVSREKKESFPLTVTSAQKNPTAFYLCASSPEGTGREAFFGQGTRLTVV.

This rearrangement joins TRBV10-3 to TRBJ1-1; D call uncertain. The CDR3 contains 14 residues. The germline V and J ends were trimmed by 4 bases and 3 bases, with 12 bases remaining between them. The germline gives CDR1 ENHRY, CDR2 SYGVKD. The CDR3 sequence is CAISARREDTEAFF. CDR3 nucleotide sequence: TGTGCCATCAGTGCCCGGAGGGAGGACACTGAAGCTTTCTTT.

V usage is TRBV28 and J usage is TRBJ1-6; D uncertain. The germline CDR1 and CDR2 sequences are MDHEN and SYDVKM. Trimming took 3 bases from V and 10 from J, leaving 7 bases between them. CDR3 length: 12 residues. In nucleotides, the CDR3 is TGTGCCAGCAGTTTCGGGGAATCACCCCTCCACTTT. Translation gives CASSFGESPLHF.

This chain links TRBV15 with TRBJ1-2; no definite D call. Germline CDR1 LNHNV, CDR2 YYDKDF (reference sequence). The CDR3 extends over 14 amino acids. With 1 base removed from V and 3 bases from J, the gap between germline ends came to 9 bases. This CDR3 is CATSRGALDYGYTF. The CDR3 DNA follows: TGTGCCACCAGCAGAGGGGCCCTGGACTATGGCTACACCTTC.

The CDR3, as DNA: TGTGCCAGCAGCTTGTATGAGGGGGGAGATACGCAGTATTTT. This encodes CASSLYEGGDTQYF. The gene calls are TRBV11-3 and TRBJ2-3; D tentatively fits TRBD1 or TRBD2 (6 bases each). Germline-derived CDR1 and CDR2 are SGHNT and YENEEA. CDR3 length: 14 residues. Trimming cost V 3 bases and J 5 bases, with 12 bases left between them.

V is TRBV10-3 and J is TRBJ1-2, with a tentative D call TRBD1 (5 bases). The CDR3 totals 21 residues. Germline V gene lookup returns CDR1 ENHRY and CDR2 SYGVKD. V lost 3 bases, J lost 4 bases, and 33 bases lay in between. CDR3 DNA sequence: TGTGCCATCAGTGAACCCCGCGGACTGGGGCAGGGAGTAGTTAAGGGCTATGGCTACACCTTC. This translates into CAISEPRGLGQGVVKGYGYTF.

The chain uses TRBV7-2 and TRBJ2-7, with 7 bases matching TRBD2. The germline CDR1 and CDR2 sequences are SGHTA and FQGNSA. J gave up 0 bases and V 0 bases, and 2 bases lay outside the gene matches. CDR3 length: 15 residues. The CDR3: CASSLAGGSSYEQYF. CDR3 nucleotide sequence: TGTGCCAGCAGCTTAGCGGGAGGGAGCTCCTACGAGCAGTACTTC.

V gene TRBV2 combines with J gene TRBJ1-3, with D perhaps matching TRBD1 (5 bases). This CDR3 comprises 15 residues. V was trimmed by 9 bases and J by 2 bases, leaving 17 bases between them. CDR1 is SNHLY and CDR2 is FYNNEI in the germline V gene. CDR3 in amino acids: CARQDRPSTGNTIYF. Written as DNA, the CDR3 is TGTGCCAGACAGGACCGCCCTTCAACTGGAAACACCATATATTTT.

This chain links TRBV21-1 with TRBJ2-3. TRBV21-1 is an annotated pseudogene. The CDR3 has 17 amino acids. CDR3 coding DNA: TGTGCCAGCAGCAAAGGTCGAAAGGGCCCGTACACAGATACGCAGTATTTT. It encodes CASSKGRKGPYTDTQYF.

This chain connects TRBV4-2 to TRBJ1-5; no reliable D call. The V end was cut by 0 bases, the J end by 0 bases, with 12 bases between. Germline V gene data show CDR1 as LGHNA and CDR2 as YNFKEQ. The CDR3 consists of 17 residues. The CDR3 coding sequence is TGTGCCAGCAGCCAAGATTCAGCAAAGATTAGCAATCAGCCCCAGCATTTT. This translates into CASSQDSAKISNQPQHF.

The rearrangement links TRBV28 to TRBJ1-2, with D possibly TRBD1 on 6 matching bases. Germline CDR1 is MDHEN and CDR2 is SYDVKM. V lost 5 bases, J lost 1 base, and 17 bases lay in between. The CDR3 has 16 amino acids. The CDR3 DNA reads as TGTGCCAGCAGTACGCCTCAGGGGTCAAATAACTATGGCTACACCTTC. It yields the protein CASSTPQGSNNYGYTF.

As regards this clone: At one end the junction does not follow the germline gene, possibly because of a read error. The V call is TRBV7-7, the J call TRBJ2-2, with D perhaps TRBD2 (6 bases). CDR1 and CDR2 from the germline V gene are SSHAT and FNYEAQ (reference sequence). There are 15 residues in the CDR3. CDR3 nucleotides: TGTGCTAGCAGCTTAGACGCTACGGGGGACGGGGAGCTGTTTTTT. It yields the protein CASSLDATGDGELFF.

Here the CDR3 DNA reads TGTGCCAGTAGGTCGACTAGCGGGAGGACAGATACGCAGTATTTT. Translating gives CASRSTSGRTDTQYF. This chain joins TRBV19 and TRBJ2-3; 13 positions match TRBD2. V was clipped by 6 bases and J by 3 bases; unmatched bases: 3. This CDR3 has 15 amino acids. Per the germline V gene, CDR1 is LNHDA and CDR2 is SQIVND (reference sequence).

The chain couples TRBV5-1 to TRBJ2-1; D is possibly TRBD2 (5 bases). This CDR3 is built from 14 residues. Per germline, CDR1 SGHRS and CDR2 YFSETQ. The V gene lost 0 bases and the J gene lost 7 bases, with 11 bases spanning the gap. The CDR3 spells CASSLADGNNEQFF. Here the CDR3 DNA reads TGCGCCAGCAGCTTGGCAGACGGGAATAATGAGCAGTTCTTC.

This chain connects TRBV10-3 to TRBJ2-3, with 10 bases identical to TRBD1. In germline, CDR1 is ENHRY, CDR2 SYGVKD. J gave up 0 bases and V 5 bases, and 8 bases lay outside the gene matches. The CDR3 is made up of 17 amino acids. The CDR3 loop reads CAISKPGQGTSTDTQYF. CDR3 nucleotide sequence: TGTGCCATCAGTAAACCGGGACAGGGGACTAGCACAGATACGCAGTATTTT.

The chain is built from TRBV13 and TRBJ1-5, with D perhaps TRBD1 (6 bases). V lost 3 bases and J lost 7, with 13 bases in between. The CDR3 is 14 amino acids. Germline values: CDR1 PRHDT, CDR2 FYEKMQ (reference sequence). CDR3 sequence: CASSLGQGMQPQHF. In DNA, the CDR3 is TGTGCCAGCAGCTTGGGTCAGGGGATGCAGCCCCAGCATTTT.

This chain joins TRBV6-5 and TRBJ2-5; no clear D gene. Trimming removed 2 bases at V and 2 bases at J, with 9 bases between. The CDR3 runs 14 residues. Germline CDR1 MNHEY, CDR2 SVGAGI. CDR3 DNA sequence: TGTGCCAGCAGTTACAGTAACGTACAAGAGACCCAGTACTTC. The encoded protein is CASSYSNVQETQYF.

The genes are TRBV2 and TRBJ2-2; D possibly corresponds to TRBD1 (5 bases). From germline, CDR1 is SNHLY and CDR2 FYNNEI. CDR3 length: 16 residues. Trimming shortened V by 4 bases and J by 6 bases, and 18 bases separated the two germline ends. The CDR3 reads CASSGRTPGLSGELFF. DNA for the CDR3: TGTGCCAGCAGTGGTAGGACACCCGGTTTATCCGGGGAGCTGTTTTTT.

This sequence joins TRBV24-1 and TRBJ2-1; 8 bases agree with TRBD2. Germline-derived CDR1 and CDR2 are KGHDR and SFDVKD. The CDR3 runs 14 residues. The V segment lost 6 bases and the J segment 2 bases; nucleotides outside the gene matches: 2. CDR3 residues: CATSSGGPYNEQFF. CDR3 nucleotide sequence: TGTGCCACCAGTAGCGGGGGACCCTACAATGAGCAGTTCTTC.

The chain joins TRBV7-2 to TRBJ2-7; D possibly corresponds to TRBD1 (5 bases). From germline, CDR1 is SGHTA and CDR2 FQGNSA. V was pared by 3 bases and J by 3 bases, with 6 bases between. CDR3 size: 12 residues. CDR3 sequence reads: CASSFDSYEQYF. The CDR3 DNA reads as TGTGCCAGCAGCTTTGACAGCTACGAGCAGTACTTC.

The J gene is TRBJ2-2, the V gene TRBV10-1; 8 bases are shared with TRBD1. Germline V lookup: CDR1 WNHNN, CDR2 SYGVQD (reference sequence). J gave up 6 bases and V 3 bases, and 6 bases lay outside the gene matches. The CDR3 consists of 15 residues. CDR3 sequence (DNA): TGCGCCAGCAGTGACAGGGGGCATGGATCCGGGGAGCTGTTTTTT. It codes for CASSDRGHGSGELFF.

The chain employs TRBV3-1 (or the pseudogene TRBV3-2) and TRBJ2-1; D gene ambiguous. Trimming removed 0 bases at V and 0 bases at J, with 6 bases between. This CDR3 comprises 15 residues. The V gene's germline CDR1 is LGHDT and CDR2 YNNKEL (reference sequence). CDR3 DNA sequence: TGTGCCAGCAGCCAAGAAGCCCCCTCCTACAATGAGCAGTTCTTC. It translates to CASSQEAPSYNEQFF.

The chain links TRBV24-1 to TRBJ2-1; the match to TRBD2 covers 11 bases. The germline gives CDR1 KGHDR, CDR2 SFDVKD. J was trimmed by 7 bases and V by 6 bases; bases with no gene match: 10. The CDR3 has 16 residues. The CDR3 protein is CATSLAGGTPGNEQFF. The CDR3 nucleotides read TGTGCCACCAGTCTAGCGGGAGGAACCCCGGGGAATGAGCAGTTCTTC.